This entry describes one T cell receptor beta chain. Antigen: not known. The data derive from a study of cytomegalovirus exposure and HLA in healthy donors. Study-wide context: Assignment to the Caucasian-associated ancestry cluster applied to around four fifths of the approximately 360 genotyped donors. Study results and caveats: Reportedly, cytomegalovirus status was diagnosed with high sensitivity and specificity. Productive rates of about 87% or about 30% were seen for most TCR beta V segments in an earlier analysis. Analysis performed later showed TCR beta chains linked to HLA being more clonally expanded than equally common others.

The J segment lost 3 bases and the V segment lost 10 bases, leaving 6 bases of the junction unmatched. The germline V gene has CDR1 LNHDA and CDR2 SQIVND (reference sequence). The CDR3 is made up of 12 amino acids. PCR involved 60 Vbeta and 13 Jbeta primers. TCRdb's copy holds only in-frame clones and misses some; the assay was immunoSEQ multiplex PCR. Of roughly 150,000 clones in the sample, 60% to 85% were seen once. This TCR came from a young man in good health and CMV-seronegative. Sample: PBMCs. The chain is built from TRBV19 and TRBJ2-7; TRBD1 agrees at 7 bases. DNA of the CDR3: TGTGCCACGTCGACAGGGCACTACGAGCAGTACTTC. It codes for CATSTGHYEQYF.